These 6 T cell receptor beta chains came from one sample sequenced in a study of Ad26.COV2.S vaccination and SARS-CoV-2 variants. Measured with immunoSEQ multiplex PCR; TCRdb has only the in-frame clones, and not every one. The sample lists around 300,000 clones; approximately 86% were seen once. Treatment denoted: about 20 received Ad26.COV2.S at low or high dose, single or two shots; 5 received placebo; per-sample allocation not given. On day 63 after the first injection, vaccine and placebo recipients gave samples. This material consisted of peripheral blood, taken in a trial of Ad26.COV2.S vaccine versus placebo. All receptors derive from a person aged 18-60 years who received the Ad26.COV2.S COVID-19 vaccine or a placebo.

CDR3 DNA sequence: TGTGCCAGCAGTCCCCGTCAAGCGGGAAGCGAGCAGTACTTC. Encoded protein: CASSPRQAGSEQYF. The rearrangement links TRBV28 to TRBJ2-7, with 7 bases fitting TRBD2. V lost 5 bases to trimming and J lost 6 bases; unmatched junction nucleotides: 10. The length of the CDR3 is 14 residues. Germline loops: CDR1 MDHEN, CDR2 SYDVKM.

The genes are TRBV14 and TRBJ1-1; D gene uncertain. V was clipped by 0 bases and J by 5 bases, with 10 bases between them. Per germline, CDR1 SGHDN and CDR2 FVKESK. The length of the CDR3 is 14 residues. CDR3 loop: CASSQERGWTEAFF. The DNA for the CDR3 is TGTGCCAGCAGCCAAGAGAGAGGTTGGACTGAAGCTTTCTTT.

This chain joins TRBV3-1 (or the pseudogene TRBV3-2) and TRBJ2-3; the D gene is possibly TRBD1 (7 bases). Germline V gives CDR1 LGHDT, CDR2 YNNKEL (reference sequence). This CDR3 is built from 16 residues. Deletions cut 5 bases from V and 4 bases from J, with 19 bases between. Here the CDR3 DNA reads TGTGCCAGCAGCGGGACCAGGGGGGACGTCGCAGATACGCAGTATTTT. This gives the protein CASSGTRGDVADTQYF.

In its sample, this clone was seen a few times. This chain connects TRBV13 to TRBJ2-6; tentatively, D is TRBD2 (5 bases). Trimming cost V 5 bases and J 1 base, with 21 bases left between them. The CDR3 has 19 amino acids. Germline assignment: CDR1 PRHDT and CDR2 FYEKMQ (reference sequence). Here the CDR3 reads CASSRAGNSLASGANVLTF. CDR3 nucleotides: TGTGCCAGCAGCCGCGCCGGGAACAGCCTAGCTTCTGGGGCCAACGTCCTGACTTTC.

The chain uses TRBV2 and TRBJ2-3, with TRBD2 matching over 8 bases. The J segment lost 2 bases and the V segment lost 0 bases, leaving 7 bases of the junction unmatched. CDR3 length: 17 amino acids. CDR1 and CDR2 (germline): SNHLY, FYNNEI. CDR3 in DNA: TGTGCCAGCAGTGAAGCTTACCGGGGGGGCCTCACAGATACGCAGTATTTT. This sequence encodes CASSEAYRGGLTDTQYF. The full variable domain, with the rest looked up from reference TRBV2 and TRBJ2-3, is EPEVTQTPSHQVTQMGQEVILRCVPISNHLYFYWYRQILGQKVEFLVSFYNNEISEKSEIFDDQFSVERPDGSNFTLKIRSTKLEDSAMYFCASSEAYRGGLTDTQYFGPGTRLTVL.

V is TRBV30 and J is TRBJ2-3, with 8 bases matching TRBD2. The CDR3 has 16 residues. Germline lookup yields CDR1 GTSNPN and CDR2 SVGIG (reference sequence). With 3 bases clipped from V and 2 bases from J, the junction kept 10 bases outside the gene matches. DNA of the CDR3: TGTGCCTGGAGCCTCGGAGGAGCGGGAGTCACAGATACGCAGTATTTT. Amino acids: CAWSLGGAGVTDTQYF.